One sample yielded the 17 T cell receptor beta chains listed below, sequenced in a study of shared clonotypes between healthy human individuals. Method: immunoSEQ multiplex PCR; TCRdb's copy keeps in-frame clones and lacks some. The sample has about 610,000 clones; about 96% are singletons. The source material was naive CD4+ T cells sorted from blood. Documented subset: CD45RA+ positively selected. The receptor source for this set is a young woman in good health.

V and J are TRBV7-9 and TRBJ1-5; no clear D gene. The CDR3 is 13 amino acids. Trimming took off 3 bases at V and 4 bases at J, with 7 bases between the two ends. CDR1 and CDR2 from the germline V gene are SEHNR and FQNEAQ (reference sequence). CDR3 sequence (DNA): TGTGCCAGCAGCTTTGGGCCGAATCAGCCCCAGCATTTT. Its protein is CASSFGPNQPQHF.

This clone occurred once. This chain's CDR3 is CASSLTGASNQPQHF. CDR3 coding DNA: TGTGCCAGCAGTTTGACAGGAGCTAGCAATCAGCCCCAGCATTTT. This chain uses TRBV28 with TRBJ1-5, with D tentatively TRBD1 (6 bases). The CDR3 totals 15 residues. The germline gives CDR1 MDHEN, CDR2 SYDVKM. V was trimmed by 3 bases and J by 0 bases, leaving 9 bases between them.

The chain joins TRBV19 to TRBJ2-6, with D hard to call. This CDR3 contains 14 residues. Per the germline V gene, CDR1 is LNHDA and CDR2 is SQIVND (reference sequence). The V end was cut by 7 bases, the J end by 0 bases, with 7 bases between. CDR3 nucleotides: TGTGCCAGTACTTCCCGCTCTGGGGCCAACGTCCTGACTTTC. Its translation is CASTSRSGANVLTF.

This CDR3 is CASRGAMGNYGYTF. The CDR3 DNA reads as TGCGCCAGCAGAGGGGCCATGGGGAACTATGGCTACACCTTC. This chain links TRBV5-1 with TRBJ1-2, with D tentatively TRBD1 (5 bases). The V end was cut by 5 bases, the J end by 2 bases, with 13 bases between. Germline V gene data show CDR1 as SGHRS and CDR2 as YFSETQ. CDR3 length equals 14 residues.

The chain couples TRBV28 to TRBJ1-4, with 8 bases that match TRBD1. V lost 6 bases to trimming and J lost 7 bases; unmatched junction nucleotides: 7. CDR1 and CDR2 (germline): MDHEN, SYDVKM. CDR3 size: 14 residues. The CDR3 nucleotides are TGTGCCAGCAGCCCGGACAGGGTTGGTGAAAAACTGTTTTTT. Its protein is CASSPDRVGEKLFF.

Points on this clone: Within the sample, other DNA sequences also encode this same CDR3. This chain joins TRBV5-4 and TRBJ2-1; no firm D call. Germline V gene sequence: CDR1 SGHNT, CDR2 YYREEE (reference sequence). This CDR3 is built from 15 residues. Trimming took off 0 bases at V and 0 bases at J, with 7 bases between the two ends. The CDR3 loop is CASSLDPSSYNEQFF. In DNA form, the CDR3 reads TGTGCCAGCAGCTTGGACCCGAGCTCCTACAATGAGCAGTTCTTC.

The V gene is TRBV10-3, the J gene TRBJ2-7; 10 bases agree with TRBD1. Trimming removed 7 bases from V and 4 bases from J; junction bases left unmatched: 4. The V gene's germline CDR1 is ENHRY and CDR2 SYGVKD. The CDR3 runs to 13 residues. CDR3 residues: CAITPGQGYEQYF. DNA for the CDR3: TGTGCCATCACTCCGGGACAGGGGTACGAGCAGTACTTC.

V is TRBV9 and J is TRBJ2-1; D unclear. Germline V CDR1 and CDR2: SGDLS, YYNGEE. Trimming cost V 0 bases and J 0 bases, with 7 bases left between them. The CDR3 is 15 amino acids. In DNA, the CDR3 is TGTGCCAGCAGCGTAGAGCCCCGCTCCTACAATGAGCAGTTCTTC. Residues: CASSVEPRSYNEQFF.

The chain links TRBV10-3 to TRBJ1-2; D call uncertain. V lost 6 bases and J lost 7, with 18 bases in between. The CDR3 runs to 14 residues. Per the germline V gene, CDR1 is ENHRY and CDR2 is SYGVKD. The CDR3 coding sequence is TGTGCCATCAGCCCTGCGGCCGAGGAAACTGGCTACACCTTC. As protein: CAISPAAEETGYTF.

The chain has TRBV6-1 and TRBJ1-2; D ambiguous. The V and J ends lost 8 bases and 4 bases respectively, with 11 bases between them. CDR1 is MNHNS and CDR2 is SASEGT in the germline V gene. The CDR3 covers 12 residues. This chain's CDR3 is CASFFIGYGYTF. The CDR3 DNA follows: TGTGCCAGCTTCTTCATCGGCTATGGCTACACCTTC.

This chain uses TRBV27 with TRBJ2-5; 15 nucleotides line up with TRBD2. V lost 3 bases to trimming and J lost 9 bases; unmatched junction nucleotides: 5. Germline CDR1 is MNHEY and CDR2 is SMNVEV (reference sequence). The CDR3 contains 15 residues. The CDR3 nucleotides read TGTGCCAGCAGTTTGGGGACTAGCGGGAGGATGGCCCAGTACTTC. Protein: CASSLGTSGRMAQYF.

The chain links TRBV7-9 to TRBJ2-1; 11 bases match TRBD2. V lost 5 bases and J lost 5; bases outside the gene matches: 5. Germline V CDR1 and CDR2: SEHNR, FQNEAQ (reference sequence). This CDR3 region has 15 residues. The DNA of the CDR3 is TGTGCCAGCAGCCCCGGGACTAGCGGTAACAATGAGCAGTTCTTC. This translates into CASSPGTSGNNEQFF.

This clone was recorded once. The chain employs TRBV9 and TRBJ2-3; TRBD1 is a possible D gene (6 bases). CDR1 and CDR2 (germline): SGDLS, YYNGEE. Trimming took 3 bases from V and 6 from J, leaving 20 bases between them. The length of the CDR3 is 16 residues. Written as DNA, the CDR3 is TGTGCCAGCAGCGACCGACTGCATCAGGGGATGGATACGCAGTATTTT. It yields the protein CASSDRLHQGMDTQYF.

The rearrangement uses TRBV5-4 and TRBJ2-7; 7 nucleotides align to TRBD1. This CDR3 has 13 amino acids. CDR1 is SGHNT and CDR2 is YYREEE in the germline V gene (reference sequence). The trim removed 1 base at V and 5 bases at J, leaving 3 bases unmatched. The CDR3 DNA reads TGTGCCAGCAGCTTGATCACAGGGGACGAGCAGTACTTC. This encodes CASSLITGDEQYF.

The chain uses TRBV5-1 and TRBJ1-1, with TRBD1 as a possible D gene (5 bases). The germline CDR1 and CDR2 sequences are SGHRS and YFSETQ. The CDR3 contains 13 residues. V lost 4 bases to trimming and J lost 1 base, with 8 bases between them. The CDR3 DNA reads TGCGCCAGCAGCCGGACAACGAACACTGAAGCTTTCTTT. Protein: CASSRTTNTEAFF.

The chain is built from TRBV6-5 and TRBJ2-7, with 7 bases fitting TRBD1. The CDR3 contains 15 residues. CDR1 and CDR2 (germline): MNHEY, SVGAGI. J was trimmed by 3 bases and V by 8 bases; bases with no gene match: 13. CDR3 sequence: CASRPTGIVGYEQYF. The CDR3 DNA is TGTGCCAGCCGGCCGACAGGGATCGTAGGCTACGAGCAGTACTTC.

The rearrangement joins TRBV28 to TRBJ2-7; TRBD1 aligns across 10 bases. The CDR3 contains 16 residues. V was clipped by 4 bases and J by 2 bases; unmatched bases: 8. The V gene's germline CDR1 is MDHEN and CDR2 SYDVKM. The CDR3, as DNA: TGTGCCAGCAGTTCCCCCGGGACAGGGGCCCCCTACGAGCAGTACTTC. Translated: CASSSPGTGAPYEQYF.